The 15 T cell receptor beta chains below come from one sample, sequenced in a study of CD8 T cells in ankylosing spondylitis. TCRdb re-analysed the 5' RACE reads in MiXCR, keeping a single row per CDR3 protein. The data show about 360,000 distinct CDR3 sequences, around 15% seen once. Sequenced material: blood, either unsorted or a sorted T cell fraction (not recorded which). These receptors originate from a male donor with ankylosing spondylitis or in good health (not recorded which).

The V call is TRBV12-3 or TRBV12-4, the J call TRBJ2-5; TRBD2 matches at 7 bases. This CDR3 has 16 amino acids. The junction had 11 bases not matched to a gene; V was cut back by 2 bases and J by 5 bases. The CDR3, as DNA: TGTGCCAGCAGTTTATTGACTAGCCGCCCGGCGGAGACCCAGTACTTC. It specifies CASSLLTSRPAETQYF.

This clonotype was found a few times. The rearrangement links TRBV18 to TRBJ1-1; TRBD1 agrees at 8 bases. Germline trimming cut 3 bases from V and 1 base from J; bases unmatched to any gene: 4. CDR1 and CDR2 (germline): KGHSH, LQKENI. CDR3 length: 15 residues. This chain's CDR3 is CASSPRTGPNTEAFF. The CDR3 region has the DNA TGTGCCAGCTCACCCAGGACAGGGCCGAACACTGAAGCTTTCTTT.

The chain employs TRBV11-2 and TRBJ2-7; the match to TRBD1 covers 8 bases. Unmatched junction bases numbered 8, after V lost 3 bases and J lost 7 bases. Germline loops: CDR1 SGHAT, CDR2 FQNNGV. CDR3 size: 14 residues. The CDR3 protein is CASSFPRGPGEQYF. The CDR3 DNA reads TGTGCCAGCAGCTTTCCCAGGGGGCCAGGGGAGCAGTACTTC.

The J gene is TRBJ2-1, the V gene TRBV11-2; D uncertain. CDR1 SGHAT and CDR2 FQNNGV come from the germline V gene. V shed 7 bases and J shed 5 bases, with 9 bases lying between them. CDR3 length equals 12 residues. CDR3 DNA: TGTGCCAGCACCTTCCTTAACAATGAGCAGTTCTTC. Residues: CASTFLNNEQFF.

This clonotype occurred many times. V gene TRBV12-3 or TRBV12-4 combines with J gene TRBJ1-3, with D possibly being TRBD1 (5 bases). The CDR3 totals 14 residues. Trimming removed 3 bases from V and 7 bases from J, with 13 bases in between. The CDR3 DNA is TGTGCCAGCAGTTTCACCCAGGGCTGGAACACCATATATTTT. Amino acid sequence: CASSFTQGWNTIYF.

This rearrangement joins TRBV5-1 to TRBJ2-1, with D tentatively TRBD1 (5 bases). The CDR3 extends over 15 amino acids. CDR1 is SGHRS and CDR2 is YFSETQ in the germline V gene. V dropped 4 bases and J dropped 0 bases, with 11 bases sitting between them. CDR3: CASSVGDGSYNEQFF. The CDR3 DNA is TGCGCCAGCAGCGTAGGGGATGGCTCCTACAATGAGCAGTTCTTC.

This clonotype turned up a few times. V gene TRBV12-3 or TRBV12-4 combines with J gene TRBJ2-3; TRBD2 is a possible D gene (6 bases). V lost 5 bases and J 0 bases, leaving 9 bases between the germline ends. The CDR3 has 14 amino acids. CDR3 protein: CASSTGSSTDTQYF. DNA for the CDR3: TGTGCCAGCAGTACCGGGAGTAGCACAGATACGCAGTATTTT.

V gene TRBV9 combines with J gene TRBJ1-5, with D possibly being TRBD1 (5 bases). From germline, CDR1 is SGDLS and CDR2 YYNGEE. The CDR3 loop spans 15 amino acids. Trimming took 3 bases from V and 0 from J, leaving 10 bases between them. The CDR3 DNA reads TGTGCCAGCAGCGATGGGACGGATAGCAATCAGCCCCAGCATTTT. As protein: CASSDGTDSNQPQHF.

J is TRBJ2-3 and V is TRBV29-1; 14 bases match TRBD2. The CDR3 sequence is 14 residues long. Germline CDR1 is SQVTM and CDR2 is ANQGSEA. V lost 6 bases and J lost 7; bases outside the gene matches: 6. CDR3 loop: CSVGTSGSQNTQYF. CDR3 nucleotides: TGCAGCGTCGGGACTAGCGGGAGCCAAAATACGCAGTATTTT.

This clonotype appeared many times. This chain links TRBV10-3 with TRBJ2-1; D might be TRBD2 (5 bases). This CDR3 has 15 amino acids. The V gene lost 5 bases and the J gene lost 10 bases, with 21 bases spanning the gap. CDR1 is ENHRY and CDR2 is SYGVKD in the germline V gene. The CDR3 is CAISSAEEVKKEQFF. CDR3 coding DNA: TGTGCCATCAGTTCAGCGGAGGAAGTTAAAAAGGAGCAGTTCTTC.

This clonotype was picked up a small number of times. V usage is TRBV6-6 and J usage is TRBJ2-5, with D uncertain. V was pared by 2 bases and J by 5 bases, with 3 bases between. In germline, CDR1 is MNHNY, CDR2 SVGAGI (reference sequence). The CDR3 is 11 amino acids. The CDR3 coding sequence is TGTGCCAGCAGTTACGCGGAGACCCAGTACTTC. It encodes CASSYAETQYF.

This chain connects TRBV20-1 to TRBJ1-4; D is ambiguous. V was trimmed by 6 bases and J by 7 bases, leaving 18 bases between them. This CDR3 comprises 14 residues. The V gene's germline CDR1 is DFQATT and CDR2 SNEGSKA (reference sequence). Here the CDR3 reads CSAARRAGGEKLFF. The CDR3 DNA follows: TGCAGTGCGGCCAGGAGGGCGGGAGGTGAAAAACTGTTTTTT.

The DNA for the CDR3 is TGCGCCAGCAGCCAAGTCCCCGCCCGAGGGACGGGATCCTACGAGCAGTACTTC. It encodes CASSQVPARGTGSYEQYF. The chain recombines TRBV4-1 with TRBJ2-7; D tentatively reads TRBD1 or TRBD2 (5 bases each). Germline values: CDR1 MGHRA, CDR2 YSYEKL. V dropped 1 base and J dropped 1 base, with 20 bases sitting between them. The CDR3 is 18 amino acids.

This clonotype was seen more than once but under ten times. This chain connects TRBV6-1 to TRBJ1-5; 7 bases match TRBD1. V gave up 5 bases and J gave up 4 bases; unmatched junction bases: 5. This CDR3 contains 14 residues. Germline V lookup: CDR1 MNHNS, CDR2 SASEGT. Written as DNA, the CDR3 is TGTGCCAGCAGTACAGGGGAAGGGAATCAGCCCCAGCATTTT. It yields the protein CASSTGEGNQPQHF.

Ten or more counts support this clonotype. The J gene is TRBJ2-2, the V gene TRBV25-1; perhaps TRBD2 as D (5 bases). Trimming left V 7 bases short and J 5 bases short, with 14 bases between. Germline CDR1 and CDR2: MGHDK and SYGVNS. This CDR3 is 14 amino acids long. CDR3 sequence reads: CASNAGPRTGELFF. The CDR3 coding sequence is TGTGCCAGCAACGCGGGCCCTCGGACCGGGGAGCTGTTTTTT.